This note documents a single T cell receptor beta chain sequence. At the DNA level, this CDR3 is encoded by other sequences in the same sample as well. The sample comes from a study of blood T cell repertoires in COVID-19. Background on the study: Whether acute or convalescent, the COVID-19 samples came from the United States, Italy and Spain. PBMCs, B-cell-depleted T cells, or T cells were the source of the cDNA or gDNA that made up the material.

In the original analysis: Reference gene primer amplification gave nucleated cell count estimates. The protocol was immunoSEQ multiplex PCR, while the TCRdb copy is restricted to in-frame clones and leaves out a portion. Clone size and V and J calls were adopted from that table, with D and trimming inferred from the DNA. Of over 85,000 clones listed, around 86% were seen once; the top ten hold approximately 5%. CDR1 and CDR2 from the germline V gene are SGDLS and YYNGEE. The CDR3 covers 14 residues. J lost 1 base, V lost 3 bases, and 2 bases had no gene match. This receptor was obtained from a woman of 80 years or more with acute or convalescent COVID-19. Input material: peripheral blood. The V call is TRBV9, the J call TRBJ1-1; 8 bases are shared with TRBD1. The CDR3 protein is CASSADRGNTEAFF. In DNA form, the CDR3 reads TGTGCCAGCAGCGCTGACAGGGGGAACACTGAAGCTTTCTTT. Full variable domain (rest looked up from reference TRBV9 and TRBJ1-1): DSGVTQTPKHLITATGQRVTLRCSPRSGDLSVYWYQQSLDQGLQFLIQYYNGEERAKGNILERFSAQQFPDLHSELNLSSLELGDSALYFCASSADRGNTEAFFGQGTRLTVV.